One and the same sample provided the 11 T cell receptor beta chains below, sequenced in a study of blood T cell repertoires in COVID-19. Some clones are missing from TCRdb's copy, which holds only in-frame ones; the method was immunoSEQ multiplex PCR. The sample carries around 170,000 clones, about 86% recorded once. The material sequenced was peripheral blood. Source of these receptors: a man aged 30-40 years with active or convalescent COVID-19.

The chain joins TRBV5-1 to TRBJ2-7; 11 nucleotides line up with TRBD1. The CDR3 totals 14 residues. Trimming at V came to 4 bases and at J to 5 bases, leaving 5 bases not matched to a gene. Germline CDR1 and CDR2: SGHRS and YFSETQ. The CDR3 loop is CASSLGQGGDEQYV. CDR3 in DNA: TGCGCCAGCAGCCTGGGACAGGGGGGAGACGAGCAGTACGTC.

As DNA, the CDR3 is TGCGCCAGCAGCTTGAGTGAGATGAACACTGAAGCTTTCTTT. Protein: CASSLSEMNTEAFF. The chain uses TRBV5-1 and TRBJ1-1; no reliable D call. Germline CDR1 reads SGHRS; CDR2 reads YFSETQ. V was trimmed by 1 base and J by 0 bases, leaving 7 bases between them. CDR3 size: 14 residues. The variable domain in full, completed from reference TRBV5-1 and TRBJ1-1, reads KAGVTQTPRYLIKTRGQQVTLSCSPISGHRSVSWYQQTPGQGLQFLFEYFSETQRNKGNFPGRFSGRQFSNSRSEMNVSTLELGDSALYLCASSLSEMNTEAFFGQGTRLTVV.

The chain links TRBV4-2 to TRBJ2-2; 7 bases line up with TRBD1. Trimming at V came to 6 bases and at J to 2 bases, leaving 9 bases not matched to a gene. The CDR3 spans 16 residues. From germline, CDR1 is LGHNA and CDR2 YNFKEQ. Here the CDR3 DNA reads TGTGCCAGCAGAACCTCCGGACAGGATAACACCGGGGAGCTGTTTTTT. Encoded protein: CASRTSGQDNTGELFF.

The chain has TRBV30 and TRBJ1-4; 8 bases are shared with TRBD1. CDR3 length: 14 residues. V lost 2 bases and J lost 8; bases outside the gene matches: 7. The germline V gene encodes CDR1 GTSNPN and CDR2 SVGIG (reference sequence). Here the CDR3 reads CAWSSQGAKEKLFF. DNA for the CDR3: TGTGCCTGGAGTTCGCAGGGGGCAAAGGAAAAACTGTTTTTT.

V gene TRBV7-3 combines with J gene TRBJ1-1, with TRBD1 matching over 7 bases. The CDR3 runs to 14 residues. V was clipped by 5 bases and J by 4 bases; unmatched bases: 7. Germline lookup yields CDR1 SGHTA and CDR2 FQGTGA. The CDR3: CASSNNDRATEAFF. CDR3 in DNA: TGTGCCAGCAGCAACAACGACAGGGCCACTGAAGCTTTCTTT. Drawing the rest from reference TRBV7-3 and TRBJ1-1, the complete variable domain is GAGVSQTPSNKVTEKGKYVELRCDPISGHTALYWYRQSLGQGPEFLIYFQGTGAADDSGLPNDRFFAVRPEGSVSTLKIQRTERGDSAVYLCASSNNDRATEAFFGQGTRLTVV.

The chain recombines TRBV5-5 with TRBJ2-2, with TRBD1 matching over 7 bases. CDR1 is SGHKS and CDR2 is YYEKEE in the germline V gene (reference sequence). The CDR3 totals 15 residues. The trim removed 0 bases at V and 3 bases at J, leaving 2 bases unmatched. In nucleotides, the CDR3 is TGTGCCAGCAGCTTGGAGGGGGCGGACACCGGGGAGCTGTTTTTT. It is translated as CASSLEGADTGELFF.

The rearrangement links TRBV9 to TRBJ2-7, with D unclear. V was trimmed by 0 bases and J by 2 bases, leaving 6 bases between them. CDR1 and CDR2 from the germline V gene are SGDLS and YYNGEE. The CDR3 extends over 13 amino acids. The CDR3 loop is CASSVDHAYEQYF. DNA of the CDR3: TGTGCCAGCAGCGTAGATCATGCCTACGAGCAGTACTTC.

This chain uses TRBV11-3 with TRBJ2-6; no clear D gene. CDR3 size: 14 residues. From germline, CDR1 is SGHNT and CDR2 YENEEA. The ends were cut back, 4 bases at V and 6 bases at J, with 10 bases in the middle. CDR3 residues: CASSSSGSANVLTF. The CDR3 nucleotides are TGTGCCAGCAGCTCGTCCGGGTCGGCCAACGTCCTGACTTTC. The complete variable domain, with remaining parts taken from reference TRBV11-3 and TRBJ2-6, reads EAGVVQSPRYKIIEKKQPVAFWCNPISGHNTLYWYLQNLGQGPELLIRYENEEAVDDSQLPKDRFSAERLKGVDSTLKIQPAELGDSAVYLCASSSSGSANVLTFGAGSRLTVL.

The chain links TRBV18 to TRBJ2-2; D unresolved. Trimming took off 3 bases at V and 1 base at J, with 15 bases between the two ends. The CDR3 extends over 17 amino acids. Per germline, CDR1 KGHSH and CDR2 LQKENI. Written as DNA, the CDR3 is TGTGCCAGCTCACCCGAGTCCCGAGCGATGAACACCGGGGAGCTGTTTTTT. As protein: CASSPESRAMNTGELFF.

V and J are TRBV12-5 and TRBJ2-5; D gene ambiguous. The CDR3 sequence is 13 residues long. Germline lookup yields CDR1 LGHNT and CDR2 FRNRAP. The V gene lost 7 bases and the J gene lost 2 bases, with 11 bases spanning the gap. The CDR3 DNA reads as TGTGCTAGTGCCTCGGGTCGGCAAGAGACCCAGTACTTC. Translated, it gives CASASGRQETQYF.

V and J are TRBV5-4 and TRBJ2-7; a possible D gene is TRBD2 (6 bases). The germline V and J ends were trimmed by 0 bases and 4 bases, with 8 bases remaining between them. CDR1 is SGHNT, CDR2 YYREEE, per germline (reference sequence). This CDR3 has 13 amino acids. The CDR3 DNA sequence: TGTGCCAGCAGCTTGGGGGGGGTATACGAGCAGTACTTC. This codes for CASSLGGVYEQYF. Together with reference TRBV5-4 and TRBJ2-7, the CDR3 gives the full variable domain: ETGVTQSPTHLIKTRGQQVTLRCSSQSGHNTVSWYQQALGQGPQFIFQYYREEENGRGNFPPRFSGLQFPNYSSELNVNALELDDSALYLCASSLGGVYEQYFGPGTRLTVT.